This is a list of T cell receptor beta chains from one sample in a study of T cells after yellow fever vaccination. One entry per CDR3 protein, called by TCRdb with MiXCR from the 5' RACE reads. Here the sample spans some 300,000 distinct CDR3 sequences, 8.7% being singletons. Specimen: CD4+ T cells sorted from PBMCs, collected 5 days after the yellow fever booster vaccination. The receptors were sampled from a young man who received the YFV17D yellow fever vaccine. The conserved cysteine and the conserved F or W are not part of the CDR3 here.

V gene	CDR3 protein
TRBV10-3	AISPLGSNYGYT
TRBV7-9	ASTPGFQPQH
TRBV7-2	ASSLSPSSGAYEQY
TRBV5-1	ASSTGQASEQY
TRBV4-1	ASSQYLARVESDNEQF
TRBV7-2	ASSLSPNAEKLF
TRBV20-1	SAHYPGNTIY
TRBV7-2	ASSFPGGFQETQY
TRBV20-1	SAPGTWGDETQY
TRBV5-1	ASSDLPGEVAYEQY
TRBV7-2	ASSLGTGGYGYT
TRBV12-3/TRBV12-4	ASSSHDRGGNTIY
TRBV18	ASSPGTNQETQY
TRBV3-1	ASSQDGYEQY
TRBV6-5	ASRSGTGTDTQY
TRBV12-3/TRBV12-4	ASRGTTGVIAF
TRBV10-3	AISVGGNTGELF
TRBV6-2/TRBV6-3	ASRGQVSMNTEAF
TRBV6-4	ASSDSGGDEQF
TRBV5-1	ASSTAGGETQY
TRBV6-2/TRBV6-3	ASSSTWGTGATDEQF
TRBV5-4	ASSFGTGPEKLF
TRBV5-1	ASTSTGTSGYNEQF